Listed here are 2 T cell receptor beta chains from one sample, sequenced in a study of OX40 agonist ivuxolimab in advanced cancers. Produced via immunoSEQ multiplex PCR; TCRdb's table is partial and in-frame only. The data show about 49,000 clones, 70% to 85% seen once. Sequenced here: CD4+ or CD8+ T cells sorted from blood, sampled in a trial of the OX40 agonist ivuxolimab. The receptor set was obtained from an adult with an advanced solid tumor such as melanoma, head and neck, liver or kidney cancer.

The chain employs TRBV11-2 and TRBJ2-2; 8 bases are shared with TRBD2. Per the germline V gene, CDR1 is SGHAT and CDR2 is FQNNGV. This CDR3 contains 15 residues. J gave up 7 bases and V 7 bases, and 11 bases lay outside the gene matches. The CDR3 protein is CASNPVGGEVGELFF. CDR3 sequence (DNA): TGTGCCAGCAACCCCGTCGGGGGGGAGGTCGGGGAGCTGTTTTTT. The whole variable domain, filled in from reference TRBV11-2 and TRBJ2-2, reads EAGVAQSPRYKIIEKRQSVAFWCNPISGHATLYWYQQILGQGPKLLIQFQNNGVVDDSQLPKDRFSAERLKGVDSTLKIQPAKLEDSAVYLCASNPVGGEVGELFFGEGSRLTVL.

This sequence joins TRBV7-2 and TRBJ1-2, with D unclear. Germline lookup yields CDR1 SGHTA and CDR2 FQGNSA. V was clipped by 5 bases and J by 7 bases, with 17 bases between them. CDR3 length: 14 residues. The CDR3 region is CASSPQTLTAGYTF. Here the CDR3 DNA reads TGTGCCAGCAGCCCCCAGACGCTAACGGCTGGCTACACCTTC.